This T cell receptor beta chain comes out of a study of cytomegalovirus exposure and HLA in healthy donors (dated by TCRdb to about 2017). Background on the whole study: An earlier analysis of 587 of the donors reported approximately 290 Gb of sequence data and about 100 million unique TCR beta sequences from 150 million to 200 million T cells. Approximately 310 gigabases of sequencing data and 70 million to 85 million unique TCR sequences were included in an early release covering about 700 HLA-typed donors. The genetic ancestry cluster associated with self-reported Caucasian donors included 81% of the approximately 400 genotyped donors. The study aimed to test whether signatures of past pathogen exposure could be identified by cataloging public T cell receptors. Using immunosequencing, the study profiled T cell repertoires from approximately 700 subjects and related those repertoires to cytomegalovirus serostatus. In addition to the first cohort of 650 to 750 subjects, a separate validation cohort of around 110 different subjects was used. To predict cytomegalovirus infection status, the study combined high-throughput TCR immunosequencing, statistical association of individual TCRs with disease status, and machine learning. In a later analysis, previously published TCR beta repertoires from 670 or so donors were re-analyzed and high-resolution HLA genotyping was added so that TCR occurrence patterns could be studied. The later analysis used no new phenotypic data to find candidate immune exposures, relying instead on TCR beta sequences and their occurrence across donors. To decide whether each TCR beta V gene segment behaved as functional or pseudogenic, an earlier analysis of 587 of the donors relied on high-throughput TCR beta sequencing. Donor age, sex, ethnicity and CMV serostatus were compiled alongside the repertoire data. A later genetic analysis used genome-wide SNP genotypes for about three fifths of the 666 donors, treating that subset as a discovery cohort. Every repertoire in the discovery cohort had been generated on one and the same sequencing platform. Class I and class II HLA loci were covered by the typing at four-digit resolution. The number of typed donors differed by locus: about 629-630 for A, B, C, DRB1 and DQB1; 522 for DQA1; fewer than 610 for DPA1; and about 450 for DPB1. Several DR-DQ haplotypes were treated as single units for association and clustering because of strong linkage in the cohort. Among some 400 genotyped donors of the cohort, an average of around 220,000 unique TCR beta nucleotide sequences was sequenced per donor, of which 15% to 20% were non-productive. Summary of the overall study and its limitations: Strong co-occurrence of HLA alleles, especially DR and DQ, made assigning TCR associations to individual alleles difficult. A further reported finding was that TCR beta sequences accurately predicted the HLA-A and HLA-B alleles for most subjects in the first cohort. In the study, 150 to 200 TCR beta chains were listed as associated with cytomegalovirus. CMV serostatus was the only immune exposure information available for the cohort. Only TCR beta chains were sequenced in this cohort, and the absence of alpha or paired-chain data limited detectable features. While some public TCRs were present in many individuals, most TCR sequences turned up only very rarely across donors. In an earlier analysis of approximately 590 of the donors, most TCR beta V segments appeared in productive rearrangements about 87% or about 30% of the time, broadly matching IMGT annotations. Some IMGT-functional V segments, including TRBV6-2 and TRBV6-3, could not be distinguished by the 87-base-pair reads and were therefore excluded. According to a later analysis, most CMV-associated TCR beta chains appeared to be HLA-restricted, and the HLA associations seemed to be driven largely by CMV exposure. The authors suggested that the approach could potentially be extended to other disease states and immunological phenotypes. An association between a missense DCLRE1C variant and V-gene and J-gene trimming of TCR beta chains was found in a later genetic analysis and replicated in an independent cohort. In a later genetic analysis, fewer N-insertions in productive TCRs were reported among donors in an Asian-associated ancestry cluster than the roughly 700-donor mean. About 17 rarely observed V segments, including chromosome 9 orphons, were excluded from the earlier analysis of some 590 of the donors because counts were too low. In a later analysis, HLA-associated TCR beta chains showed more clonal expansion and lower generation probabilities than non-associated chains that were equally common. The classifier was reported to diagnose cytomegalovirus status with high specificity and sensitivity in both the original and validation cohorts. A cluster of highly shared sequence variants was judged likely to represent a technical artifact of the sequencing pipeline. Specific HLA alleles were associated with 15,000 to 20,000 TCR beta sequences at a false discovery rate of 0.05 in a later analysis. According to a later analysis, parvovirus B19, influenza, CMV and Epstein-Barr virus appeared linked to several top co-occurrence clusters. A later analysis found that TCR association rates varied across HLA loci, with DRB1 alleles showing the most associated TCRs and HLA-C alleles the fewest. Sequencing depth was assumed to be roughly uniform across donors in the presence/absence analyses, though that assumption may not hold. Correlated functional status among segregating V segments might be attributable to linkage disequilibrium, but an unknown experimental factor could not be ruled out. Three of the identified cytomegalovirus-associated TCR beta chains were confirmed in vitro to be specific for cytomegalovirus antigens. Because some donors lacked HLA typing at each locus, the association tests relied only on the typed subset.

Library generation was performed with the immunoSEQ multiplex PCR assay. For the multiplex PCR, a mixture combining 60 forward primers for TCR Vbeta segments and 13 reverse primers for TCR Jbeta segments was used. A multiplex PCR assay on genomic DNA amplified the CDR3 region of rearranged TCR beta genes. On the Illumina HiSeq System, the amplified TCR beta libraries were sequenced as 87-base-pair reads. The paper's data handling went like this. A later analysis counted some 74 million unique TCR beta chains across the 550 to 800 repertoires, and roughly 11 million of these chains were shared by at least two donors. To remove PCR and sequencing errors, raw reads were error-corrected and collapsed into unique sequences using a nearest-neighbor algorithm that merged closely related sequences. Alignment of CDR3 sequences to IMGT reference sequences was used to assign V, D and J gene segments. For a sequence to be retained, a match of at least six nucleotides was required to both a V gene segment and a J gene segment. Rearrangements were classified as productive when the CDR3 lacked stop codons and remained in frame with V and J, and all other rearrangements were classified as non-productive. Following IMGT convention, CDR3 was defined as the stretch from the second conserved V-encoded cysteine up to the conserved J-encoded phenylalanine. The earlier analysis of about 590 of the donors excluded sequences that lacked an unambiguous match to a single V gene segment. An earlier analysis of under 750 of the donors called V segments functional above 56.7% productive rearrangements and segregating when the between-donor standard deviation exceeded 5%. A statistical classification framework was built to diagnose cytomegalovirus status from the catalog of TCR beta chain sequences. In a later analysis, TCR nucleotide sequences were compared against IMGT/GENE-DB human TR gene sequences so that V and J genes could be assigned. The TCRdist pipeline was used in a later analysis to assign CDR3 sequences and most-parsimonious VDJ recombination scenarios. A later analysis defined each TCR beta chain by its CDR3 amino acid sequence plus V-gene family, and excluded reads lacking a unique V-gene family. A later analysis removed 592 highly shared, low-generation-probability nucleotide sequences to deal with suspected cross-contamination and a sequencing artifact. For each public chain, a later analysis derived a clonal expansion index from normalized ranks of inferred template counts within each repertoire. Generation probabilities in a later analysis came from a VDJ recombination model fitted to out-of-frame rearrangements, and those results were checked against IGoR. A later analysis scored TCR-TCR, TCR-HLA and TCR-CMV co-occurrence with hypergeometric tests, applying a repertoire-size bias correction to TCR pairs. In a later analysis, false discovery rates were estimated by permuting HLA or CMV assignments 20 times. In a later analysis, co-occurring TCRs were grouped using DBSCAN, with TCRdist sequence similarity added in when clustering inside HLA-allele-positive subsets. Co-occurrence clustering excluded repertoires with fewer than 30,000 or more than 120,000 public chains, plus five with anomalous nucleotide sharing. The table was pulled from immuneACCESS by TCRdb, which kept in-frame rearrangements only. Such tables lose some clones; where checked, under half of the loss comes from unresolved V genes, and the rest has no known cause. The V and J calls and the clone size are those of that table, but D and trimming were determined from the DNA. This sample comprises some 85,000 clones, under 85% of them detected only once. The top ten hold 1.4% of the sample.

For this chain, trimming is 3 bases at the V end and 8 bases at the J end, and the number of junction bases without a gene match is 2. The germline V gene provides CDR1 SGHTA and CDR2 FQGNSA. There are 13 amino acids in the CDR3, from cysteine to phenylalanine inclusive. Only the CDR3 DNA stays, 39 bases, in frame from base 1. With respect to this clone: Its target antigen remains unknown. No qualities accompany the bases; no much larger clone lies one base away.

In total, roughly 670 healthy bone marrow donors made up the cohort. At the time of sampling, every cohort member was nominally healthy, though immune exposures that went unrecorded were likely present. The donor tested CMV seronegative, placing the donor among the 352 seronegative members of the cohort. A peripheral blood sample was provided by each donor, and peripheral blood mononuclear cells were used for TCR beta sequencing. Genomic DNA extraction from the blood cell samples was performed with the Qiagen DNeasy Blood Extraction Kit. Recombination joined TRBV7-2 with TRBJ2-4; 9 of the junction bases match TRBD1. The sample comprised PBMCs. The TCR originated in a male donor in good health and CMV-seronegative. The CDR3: CASSFRQGDIQYF. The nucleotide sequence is TGTGCCAGCAGCTTCAGACAGGGGGACATTCAGTACTTC.